This T cell receptor (beta chain) was identified during a study of beta chain features in type 1 diabetes. For the study at large: Similarity in age, gender and cell yields was seen between patients and healthy donors.

Broader study findings: Healthy donors had naive, central memory and Treg TCRB repertoires that appeared less similar than those seen among patients. Researchers report that Type 1 diabetes patients had moderately but significantly shorter TCRB CDR3s across all four CD4+ subsets.

Sorted populations all exceeded 98% purity. Germline V gene sequence: CDR1 LNHNV, CDR2 YYDKDF (reference sequence). The CDR3 is 17 residues long. With 3 bases clipped from V and 6 bases from J, the junction kept 12 bases outside the gene matches. The authors reverse transcribed all of the isolated RNA, so sequencing captured expressed TCRB transcripts. The repertoire was sequenced with immunoSEQ multiplex PCR; TCRdb's copy has only in-frame clones and lacks some. Of a few hundred thousand clones in the sample, roughly 16% were seen once. This clone was counted only a few times. Its antigen is not identified.

The specimen sequenced was naive CD4+ T cells from blood. This TCR was recovered from a woman aged 18 to 35 in good health. The chain has TRBV15 and TRBJ1-5, with 9 bases fitting TRBD1. Here the CDR3 reads CATSSPRSGTGIQPQHF. The CDR3 region has the DNA TGTGCCACCAGCAGCCCCCGGTCCGGGACAGGGATTCAGCCCCAGCATTTT.